The next 25 T cell receptor beta chains were all read from a single sample in a study of T cells in Graves' hyperthyroidism and ophthalmopathy. Amplified TCR beta CDR3 regions derived from RNA transcripts. First-round RT-PCR with HTBI primers amplified the TCR CDR3 region. MiXCR was run by TCRdb on the multiplex PCR reads, yielding one entry per CDR3 protein. This table holds about 580,000 distinct CDR3 sequences, more than 11% found once. Source material: blood. The receptors come from a woman under 40 with Graves' hyperthyroidism that later progressed to Graves' ophthalmopathy.

V is TRBV6-1 and J is TRBJ2-6; D is unresolved. Germline V gene data show CDR1 as MNHNS and CDR2 as SASEGT. V dropped 2 bases and J dropped 4 bases, with 9 bases sitting between them. The CDR3 has 15 amino acids. The CDR3 here is CASSEQGVGANVLTF. CDR3 nucleotide sequence: TGTGCCAGCAGTGAACAAGGTGTAGGGGCCAACGTCCTGACTTTC.

This clonotype came up many times. V gene TRBV6-1 combines with J gene TRBJ1-1; possibly TRBD1 for D (6 bases). Deletions cut 4 bases from V and 5 bases from J, with 11 bases between. The CDR3 extends over 13 amino acids. Looked up from germline, CDR1 is MNHNS and CDR2 is SASEGT. In DNA form, the CDR3 reads TGTGCCAGCAGTGTGCAGGGGAGGACTGAAGCTTTCTTT. Translation: CASSVQGRTEAFF.

This clonotype occurred many times. This chain connects TRBV6-1 to TRBJ1-2, with 7 bases lining up with TRBD1. The ends lost 1 base at V and 8 bases at J; junction bases unmatched: 4. The CDR3 contains 13 residues. Germline CDR1 reads MNHNS; CDR2 reads SASEGT. Here the CDR3 DNA reads TGTGCCAGCAGTGAAGTAAGGGGGCCGGGCTACACCTTC. This gives the protein CASSEVRGPGYTF.

The J gene is TRBJ2-5, the V gene TRBV4-2; maybe TRBD1 (7 bases). The CDR3 has 16 residues. V was shortened by 4 bases and J by 1 base, with 16 bases between the two germline ends. Germline lookup yields CDR1 LGHNA and CDR2 YNFKEQ. The CDR3 sequence is CASSLNGGDSQETQYF. For the CDR3, the DNA is TGTGCCAGCAGCCTCAATGGCGGGGACAGCCAAGAGACCCAGTACTTC.

Ten or more counts support this clonotype. The genes are TRBV12-3 or TRBV12-4 and TRBJ2-7; the match to TRBD2 covers 9 bases. The CDR3 consists of 15 residues. Germline trimming cut 5 bases from V and 6 bases from J; bases unmatched to any gene: 11. The CDR3 DNA sequence: TGTGCCAGCAGTCCCATGGTAGCGGGAGCTGGCGAGCAGTACTTC. Translating gives CASSPMVAGAGEQYF.

This clonotype was detected many times. The chain has TRBV6-1 and TRBJ1-1; D gene ambiguous. Trimming left V 1 base short and J 4 bases short, with 10 bases between. There are 14 residues in the CDR3. The germline V gene encodes CDR1 MNHNS and CDR2 SASEGT. In nucleotides, the CDR3 is TGTGCCAGCAGTGAAGGTTGGTCTCGCACTGAAGCTTTCTTT. This codes for CASSEGWSRTEAFF.

The J gene is TRBJ2-3, the V gene TRBV11-2; unclear D gene. Per the germline V gene, CDR1 is SGHAT and CDR2 is FQNNGV. The V and J ends lost 5 bases and 2 bases respectively, with 11 bases between them. CDR3 length: 14 residues. CDR3 DNA sequence: TGTGCCAGCAGCCACGGGCCTAACACAGATACGCAGTATTTT. Amino acids: CASSHGPNTDTQYF.

There are many counts of this clonotype. V is TRBV28 and J is TRBJ1-3, with a tentative D call TRBD1 (6 bases). The CDR3 totals 15 residues. Germline CDR1 reads MDHEN; CDR2 reads SYDVKM. Trimming shortened V by 5 bases and J by 2 bases, and 13 bases separated the two germline ends. As DNA, the CDR3 is TGTGCCAGCAGTCTAAGGGGGGGGCCTGGAAACACCATATATTTT. It translates to CASSLRGGPGNTIYF. Filled out from reference TRBV28 and TRBJ1-3, the complete variable domain reads DVKVTQSSRYLVKRTGEKVFLECVQDMDHENMFWYRQDPGLGLRLIYFSYDVKMKEKGDIPEGYSVSREKKERFSLILESASTNQTSMYLCASSLRGGPGNTIYFGEGSWLTVV.

The table lists this clonotype with many counts. The V call is TRBV20-1, the J call TRBJ2-5; 7 bases map to TRBD2. Germline-derived CDR1 and CDR2 are DFQATT and SNEGSKA (reference sequence). CDR3 length: 14 amino acids. V lost 1 base and J lost 5; bases outside the gene matches: 7. The CDR3 spells CSARGLTSAETQYF. CDR3 DNA sequence: TGCAGTGCTAGAGGTTTAACTAGCGCGGAGACCCAGTACTTC.

In regard to this clonotype: The conserved phenylalanine or tryptophan is not found at the CDR3 terminus, so this likely reflects a read error. The rearrangement links TRBV28 to TRBJ1-3, with a weak D call TRBD1 (5 bases). The CDR3 is 14 amino acids. The germline V and J ends were trimmed by 3 bases and 6 bases, with 12 bases remaining between them. Looked up from germline, CDR1 is MDHEN and CDR2 is SYDVKM. This CDR3 is CASSFGGGENTIYL. The CDR3, as DNA: TGTGCCAGCAGTTTCGGGGGGGGAGAAAACACCATATATCTT.

This clonotype occurred many times. A read error may account for a junction end that differs from germline. The J gene is TRBJ1-2, the V gene TRBV19; 7 bases fit TRBD1. The CDR3 loop spans 15 amino acids. Germline CDR1 and CDR2: LNHDA and SQIVND (reference sequence). The CDR3 here is CASSLDRERGYGYTF. Here the CDR3 DNA reads TGTGCCAGTAGTTTAGACAGGGAGCGAGGCTATGGCTACACCTTC.

This clonotype occurred many times. The chain recombines TRBV11-3 with TRBJ1-1; D ambiguous. The V end lost 6 bases, the J end lost 4 bases, and 15 bases lay between the germline ends. The germline V gene encodes CDR1 SGHNT and CDR2 YENEEA. The CDR3 spans 14 residues. The CDR3 protein is CASSVTAEGTEAFF. The CDR3 coding sequence is TGTGCCAGCAGTGTAACGGCGGAGGGCACTGAAGCTTTCTTT.

About this clonotype itself: It may be a read error: a sequence one base away is much more abundant. This chain connects TRBV4-3 to TRBJ2-5, with D possibly TRBD2 on 5 matching bases. CDR1 is LGHNA and CDR2 is YSLEER in the germline V gene. The ends were cut back, 0 bases at V and 10 bases at J, with 15 bases in the middle. There are 14 residues in the CDR3. The CDR3 reads CASSQDLGLGDQYF. The CDR3 DNA reads as TGCGCCAGCAGCCAAGATCTCGGCCTCGGGGACCAGTACTTC.

This clonotype was counted only a few times. It may be a read error: a sequence one base away is much more abundant. The genes are TRBV10-3 and TRBJ2-7; D may be TRBD1 or TRBD2 (6 bases each). The CDR3 runs to 17 residues. Germline CDR1 and CDR2: ENHRY and SYGVKD. Between the trimmed V and J ends, which lost 5 bases and 5 bases, there was a span of 25 bases. The CDR3 DNA reads as TGTGCCATCAGTTACTCCGGGGGCAGCGCCACTCTGCACGAGCAGTACTTC. It specifies CAISYSGGSATLHEQYF.

In this sample, this clonotype turned up many times. The chain has TRBV6-1 and TRBJ2-3, with D perhaps TRBD2 (6 bases). Germline CDR1 and CDR2: MNHNS and SASEGT. The germline V and J ends were trimmed by 6 bases and 8 bases, with 33 bases remaining between them. The CDR3 spans 19 residues. CDR3 DNA sequence: TGTGCCAGCAGGGACCTTCGTCTTACTTCGTACGGGGGAGGCGGTACGCAGTATTTT. This sequence encodes CASRDLRLTSYGGGGTQYF.

Worth noting for this clonotype: This may come from a read error, since a much larger clone is one base off. The CDR3 loop reads CASSYSQGTYSPPHF. CDR3 bases: TGTGCCAGCAGTTACTCTCAGGGGACCTATTCACCCCCCCACTTT. The chain employs TRBV6-6 and TRBJ1-6; D may be TRBD1 (6 bases). This CDR3 is 15 amino acids long. Germline lookup yields CDR1 MNHNY and CDR2 SVGAGI (reference sequence).

This clonotype occurred many times. This chain links TRBV28 with TRBJ2-7; the match to TRBD1 covers 7 bases. This CDR3 has 16 residues. Germline-derived CDR1 and CDR2 are MDHEN and SYDVKM. J was trimmed by 7 bases and V by 4 bases; bases with no gene match: 16. The CDR3 sequence is CASSSGTATKTAEQYF. CDR3 DNA: TGTGCCAGCAGTTCCGGGACAGCTACTAAGACGGCTGAGCAGTACTTC. The full variable domain, rest sourced from reference TRBV28 and TRBJ2-7, is DVKVTQSSRYLVKRTGEKVFLECVQDMDHENMFWYRQDPGLGLRLIYFSYDVKMKEKGDIPEGYSVSREKKERFSLILESASTNQTSMYLCASSSGTATKTAEQYFGPGTRLTVT.

This clonotype has at least ten counts. V is TRBV30 and J is TRBJ1-3; tentative D call: TRBD1 (5 bases). The CDR3 spans 14 residues. CDR1 and CDR2 from the germline V gene are GTSNPN and SVGIG (reference sequence). V lost 4 bases and J lost 4, with 14 bases in between. The CDR3 sequence: CAWKTQGEGNTIYF. CDR3 DNA: TGTGCCTGGAAGACTCAGGGAGAAGGAAACACCATATATTTT.

A few counts support this clonotype. The rearrangement links TRBV27 to TRBJ2-3; D might be TRBD1 (6 bases). Germline CDR1 is MNHEY and CDR2 is SMNVEV (reference sequence). The germline V and J ends were trimmed by 5 bases and 0 bases, with 12 bases remaining between them. This CDR3 region has 15 residues. The CDR3 spells CASSPGHLSTDTQYF. CDR3 bases: TGTGCCAGCAGTCCGGGACATCTTAGCACAGATACGCAGTATTTT.

In this sample, this clonotype turned up many times. The chain joins TRBV9 to TRBJ1-6; TRBD1 might be the D (5 bases). This CDR3 has 16 residues. Germline lookup yields CDR1 SGDLS and CDR2 YYNGEE. The V and J ends lost 5 bases and 7 bases respectively, with 19 bases between them. CDR3 DNA: TGTGCCAGCAGTGACGCAGGACACGGGAGGAATTCACCCCTCCACTTT. The encoded protein is CASSDAGHGRNSPLHF.

In its sample, this clonotype was seen many times. The chain uses TRBV27 and TRBJ2-5; TRBD2 is a possible D gene (5 bases). The length of the CDR3 is 13 residues. Per germline, CDR1 MNHEY and CDR2 SMNVEV (reference sequence). V lost 9 bases to trimming and J lost 7 bases, with 18 bases between them. In nucleotides, the CDR3 is TGTGCCAGTTATTCCGGACTTAGAGGGACCCAGTACTTC. Translated: CASYSGLRGTQYF.

This clonotype was observed many times. This CDR3 is CASRWTSGSHNEQFF. CDR3 coding DNA: TGTGCCAGCAGATGGACTAGCGGGAGCCACAATGAGCAGTTCTTC. The chain carries TRBV28 and TRBJ2-1, with 13 bases matching TRBD2. Trimming took 6 bases from V and 5 from J; bases not matched to a gene: 4. The CDR3 has 15 amino acids. Germline V lookup: CDR1 MDHEN, CDR2 SYDVKM.

This clonotype was counted between two and nine times. The rearrangement joins TRBV2 to TRBJ2-6; D perhaps matches TRBD1 (5 bases). From germline, CDR1 is SNHLY and CDR2 FYNNEI. V shed 6 bases and J shed 2 bases, with 14 bases lying between them. The CDR3 is 16 amino acids. CDR3 DNA sequence: TGTGCCAGCAGAGAGAGCAGGGTCGCTGGGGCCAACGTCCTGACTTTC. Protein product: CASRESRVAGANVLTF.

This clonotype was seen more than once but under ten times. The chain joins TRBV27 to TRBJ2-7, with 10 positions matching TRBD2. The trim removed 8 bases at V and 3 bases at J, leaving 7 bases unmatched. The CDR3 extends over 14 amino acids. Germline CDR1 and CDR2: MNHEY and SMNVEV (reference sequence). For the CDR3, the DNA is TGTGCCAGCTCACTACTAGCGGGGATCTACGAGCAGTACTTC. Protein sequence: CASSLLAGIYEQYF.

This clonotype has just one count. V is TRBV9 and J is TRBJ1-2, with D possibly being TRBD1 (6 bases). The CDR3 has 12 residues. V lost 0 bases and J lost 8, with 8 bases in between. Germline V gene data show CDR1 as SGDLS and CDR2 as YYNGEE. The CDR3 region has the DNA TGTGCCAGCAGCGTAGGTGGACAGGGCTACACCTTC. It yields the protein CASSVGGQGYTF.